The following is a T cell receptor beta chain sequence with its context. Its specific antigen is unknown. No much larger clone exists at a distance of one base, and base qualities are not known. This specimen comes from a study of cytomegalovirus exposure and HLA in healthy donors listed by TCRdb under 2017. Describing the broader study: In an earlier analysis of some 550 of the donors, 276 Gb of sequence data and just under 120 million unique TCR beta sequences from 150 million to 200 million T cells were reported. The study aimed to test whether cataloging public T cell receptors could reveal signatures of past pathogen exposure. All discovery cohort repertoires had been generated on a single sequencing platform. To study patterns of TCR occurrence, a later analysis re-analyzed previously published TCR beta repertoires from more than 550 donors and added high-resolution HLA genotyping. A separate validation cohort of over a hundred different subjects was used in addition to the approximately 670-subject first cohort. HLA typing included class I and class II loci at four-digit resolution. The number of donors typed differed by locus, with 629-630 for A, B, C, DRB1 and DQB1, about 500 for DQA1, approximately 570 for DPA1, and around 460 for DPB1. Five DR-DQ haplotypes were treated as single units for association and clustering because of strong linkage in the cohort. An earlier analysis of 587 of the donors used high-throughput TCR beta sequencing to judge whether each TCR beta V gene segment behaved as functional or pseudogenic. Around 300 gigabases of sequencing data and approximately 84 million unique TCR sequences were included in an early release covering around 650 HLA-typed donors. Among about 400 genotyped donors of the cohort, an average of about 220,000 unique TCR beta nucleotide sequences was sequenced per donor, of which roughly 17% were non-productive. The study used immunosequencing to profile the T cell repertoires of 600 to 850 subjects and linked those repertoires to cytomegalovirus serostatus. A later genetic analysis took genome-wide SNP genotypes for about three fifths of the roughly 700 donors and used that subset as a discovery cohort. The genetic ancestry cluster associated with self-reported Caucasian donors included roughly four fifths of the 398 genotyped donors. Rather than drawing on any new phenotypic data, the later analysis identified candidate immune exposures from TCR beta sequences and the way those sequences occurred across donors. Donor age, sex, ethnicity and CMV serostatus were compiled alongside the repertoire data. To predict cytomegalovirus infection status, the study combined high-throughput TCR immunosequencing, statistical association of individual TCRs with disease status, and machine learning.

The cohort comprised 550 to 700 healthy bone marrow donors. At the time of sampling, every cohort member was nominally healthy, though immune exposures that went unrecorded were likely present. The donor was CMV seropositive and was included in the group of 300 or so seropositive cohort members. Each donor provided a peripheral blood sample, and peripheral blood mononuclear cells were used for TCR beta sequencing. Genomic DNA was extracted from the blood cell samples with the Qiagen DNeasy Blood Extraction Kit. Library preparation employed the immunoSEQ multiplex PCR assay. The multiplex PCR relied on a mix of 60 forward primers for TCR Vbeta segments and 13 reverse primers for TCR Jbeta segments. The CDR3 region of rearranged TCR beta genes was amplified from genomic DNA by a multiplex PCR assay. The Illumina HiSeq System was used to sequence the amplified TCR beta libraries as 87-base-pair reads. In the paper's pipeline: Across the roughly 640 repertoires, a later analysis counted some 80 million unique TCR beta chains, around 11 million of which were shared by at least two donors. To remove PCR and sequencing errors, raw reads were error-corrected and collapsed into unique sequences using a nearest-neighbor algorithm that merged closely related sequences. To assign V, D and J gene segments, CDR3 sequences were aligned to IMGT reference sequences. For a sequence to be retained, a match of at least six nucleotides to both a V gene segment and a J gene segment was required. Rearrangements were called productive when the CDR3 lacked stop codons and stayed in frame with V and J; all others were non-productive. CDR3 was defined by IMGT convention, running from the second conserved V-encoded cysteine to the conserved J-encoded phenylalanine. The earlier analysis of about 640 of the donors excluded any sequence lacking an unambiguous match to a single V gene segment. In an earlier analysis of several hundred of the donors, V segments were called functional above 56.7% productive rearrangements and were called segregating when the between-donor standard deviation exceeded 5%. A statistical classification framework was built to diagnose cytomegalovirus status from the catalog of TCR beta chain sequences. In a later analysis, TCR nucleotide sequences were compared against IMGT/GENE-DB human TR gene sequences so that V and J genes could be assigned. Using the TCRdist pipeline, a later analysis assigned CDR3 sequences along with most-parsimonious VDJ recombination scenarios. A later analysis defined each TCR beta chain by its CDR3 amino acid sequence plus V-gene family, and excluded reads lacking a unique V-gene family. In a later analysis, fewer than 600 highly shared, low-generation-probability nucleotide sequences were removed to address suspected cross-contamination and a sequencing artifact. In a later analysis, a clonal expansion index for each public chain was calculated from normalized within-repertoire ranks of inferred template counts. In a later analysis, generation probabilities were computed using a VDJ recombination model fitted to out-of-frame rearrangements, and the results were checked against IGoR. In a later analysis, hypergeometric tests were used to score TCR-TCR, TCR-HLA and TCR-CMV co-occurrence, with a repertoire-size bias correction applied to TCR pairs. To estimate false discovery rates, a later analysis permuted the HLA or CMV assignments 20 times. In a later analysis, co-occurring TCRs were grouped with DBSCAN, and TCRdist sequence similarity was added when clustering was performed within HLA-allele-positive subsets. For co-occurrence clustering, repertoires with fewer than 30,000 or more than 120,000 public chains were excluded, along with roughly 5 repertoires with anomalous nucleotide sharing. In TCRdb, the immuneACCESS table is reduced to in-frame sequences with V and J assigned. These tables do not hold every clone; where another copy was compared, an unresolved V gene accounts for under half, and the others remain unexplained. V and J calls and clone size come straight from that table; D and trimming were deduced from the DNA. This sample has about 110,000 clones in its table, and over 60% of those were observed once. The ten largest clones capture around 5% of the sample.

Reading the germline V gene gives CDR1 SGHTA and CDR2 FQGNSA. V is pruned by 6 bases and J by 2 bases, leaving 6 bases of the junction without a gene match. The CDR3 holds 14 amino acids from the cysteine to the phenylalanine. The retained sequence is limited to the CDR3, 42 bases, with the frame set at the first base. Broad study findings and their caveats: The classifier was reported to diagnose cytomegalovirus status with high specificity and sensitivity in both the original cohort and the validation cohort. According to a later analysis, TCR association rates differed among HLA loci, with DRB1 alleles showing the most associated TCRs and HLA-C alleles showing the fewest. Some IMGT-functional V segments, including TRBV6-2 and TRBV6-3, could not be told apart with the 87-base-pair reads, so those segments were excluded. The presence/absence analyses assumed that sequencing depth was roughly uniform across donors, and that assumption may not be true. Most TCR sequences were observed very rarely across donors, whereas some public TCRs were present in many individuals. V-gene and J-gene trimming of TCR beta chains was associated with a missense DCLRE1C variant in a later genetic analysis, and the association was replicated in an independent cohort. A few of the identified cytomegalovirus-associated TCR beta chains were confirmed in vitro to be specific for cytomegalovirus antigens. Several of the top co-occurrence clusters appeared to be linked to parvovirus B19, influenza, CMV and Epstein-Barr virus, according to a later analysis. In a later analysis, most CMV-associated TCR beta chains were found to appear HLA-restricted, with HLA associations seemingly driven largely by CMV exposure. Only TCR beta chains were sequenced in this cohort, and the absence of alpha or paired-chain data limited detectable features. The sequencing pipeline was judged likely to have produced a cluster of highly shared sequence variants as a technical artifact. A later genetic analysis reported fewer N-insertions in productive TCRs among donors in an Asian-associated ancestry cluster than the roughly 700-donor mean. For the cohort, immune exposure information was limited to CMV serostatus. It was suggested by the authors that the approach could potentially be generalized to other disease states and immunological phenotypes. Because counts were too low, about 18 rarely observed V segments, including chromosome 9 orphons, were excluded from the earlier analysis of several hundred of the donors. Compared with equally common non-associated chains, HLA-associated TCR beta chains in a later analysis were more clonally expanded and had lower generation probabilities. The study gave a list of some 150 TCR beta chains associated with cytomegalovirus. Linkage disequilibrium might explain the correlated functional status among segregating V segments, but an unknown experimental factor could not be ruled out. Assigning TCR associations to individual alleles was difficult when HLA alleles, especially DR and DQ, strongly co-occurred. At a false discovery rate of 0.05, a later analysis linked about 17,000 TCR beta sequences to specific HLA alleles. An earlier analysis of roughly 570 of the donors showed that most TCR beta V segments appeared in productive rearrangements either about 87% or about 30% of the time, which broadly matched IMGT annotations. HLA typing was unavailable for some donors at each locus, so association tests used only the typed subset. A further reported finding was that TCR beta sequences accurately predicted the HLA-A and HLA-B alleles for most subjects in the first cohort.

The chain was built from TRBV7-2 and TRBJ1-2; 7 of the junction bases match TRBD1. The sample consisted of PBMCs. This TCR was sampled from a man younger than 40 in good health and CMV-seropositive. The CDR3 amino acid sequence is: CASSPSQGNYGYTF. Here is the DNA: TGTGCCAGCAGTCCATCACAGGGGAACTATGGCTACACCTTC. The variable domain in full, with residues beyond the CDR3 obtained from the reference TRBV7-2 and TRBJ1-2 genes, is GAGVSQSPSNKVTEKGKDVELRCDPISGHTALYWYRQSLGQGLEFLIYFQGNSAPDKSGLPSDRFSAERTGGSVSTLTIQRTQQEDSAVYLCASSPSQGNYGYTFGSGTRLTVV.